The 25 T cell receptor beta chains listed next were all sequenced from one sample in a study of T cells in Graves' hyperthyroidism and ophthalmopathy. TCR beta CDR3 regions were amplified from RNA. An initial round of RT-PCR targeting the TCR CDR3 relied on the HTBI primer set. TCRdb re-called the multiplex PCR reads with MiXCR, one entry per CDR3 protein. The data show 250,000 to 300,000 distinct CDR3 sequences, roughly 20% seen once. Material: blood. These TCRs come from a man aged 50 to 60 with Graves' ophthalmopathy.

The chain couples TRBV7-9 to TRBJ2-1, with D tentatively TRBD2 (5 bases). Germline V lookup: CDR1 SEHNR, CDR2 FQNEAQ (reference sequence). The CDR3 sequence is 17 residues long. V dropped 0 bases and J dropped 7 bases, with 19 bases sitting between them. CDR3 in DNA: TGTGCCAGCAGCTTAGCCTCAACTAGTAGTTTTTTAAATGAGCAGTTCTTC. This translates into CASSLASTSSFLNEQFF. The full variable domain, in which reference TRBV7-9 and TRBJ2-1 provide the parts outside the CDR3, is DTGVSQNPRHKITKRGQNVTFRCDPISEHNRLYWYRQTLGQGPEFLTYFQNEAQLEKSRLLSDRFSAERPKGSFSTLEIQRTEQGDSAMYLCASSLASTSSFLNEQFFGPGTRLTVL.

The rearrangement uses TRBV6-1 and TRBJ1-2; 10 nucleotides align to TRBD1. The CDR3 runs 15 residues. Germline V gives CDR1 MNHNS, CDR2 SASEGT. Trimming took 6 bases from V and 2 from J; bases not matched to a gene: 6. CDR3 sequence (DNA): TGTGCCAGCAGCTCTGGACAGGGGGTAAACTATGGCTACACCTTC. Protein: CASSSGQGVNYGYTF.

This clonotype was observed at least ten times. This chain joins TRBV5-1 and TRBJ2-1; 9 positions match TRBD1. V lost 5 bases to trimming and J lost 0 bases; unmatched junction nucleotides: 3. Germline assignment: CDR1 SGHRS and CDR2 YFSETQ. The CDR3 sequence is 15 residues long. The CDR3 spells CASSMGQGSYNEQFF. CDR3 coding DNA: TGCGCCAGCAGTATGGGACAGGGCTCCTACAATGAGCAGTTCTTC.

This clonotype turned up a few times. The genes are TRBV6-1 and TRBJ2-1; the match to TRBD1 covers 10 bases. Germline values: CDR1 MNHNS, CDR2 SASEGT. V dropped 7 bases and J dropped 14; count of bases not matched to a gene: 11. The CDR3 extends over 13 amino acids. CDR3: CASTHSGTGDKFF. The CDR3 nucleotides read TGTGCCAGCACCCATTCGGGGACAGGGGACAAGTTCTTC.

Many counts were recorded for this clonotype. CDR3 region: CASSFLLSGAGTEAFF. CDR3 sequence (DNA): TGTGCCAGCAGTTTTCTCCTTTCAGGGGCGGGTACTGAAGCTTTCTTT. The chain employs TRBV28 and TRBJ1-1, with D perhaps TRBD1 (6 bases). Germline loops: CDR1 MDHEN, CDR2 SYDVKM. The V end was cut by 3 bases, the J end by 5 bases, with 19 bases between. The CDR3 has 16 amino acids.

The rearrangement joins TRBV7-2 to TRBJ2-7, with 8 nucleotides matching TRBD2. Germline-derived CDR1 and CDR2 are SGHTA and FQGNSA. V lost 7 bases and J lost 3; bases outside the gene matches: 11. The CDR3 has 15 residues. In DNA, the CDR3 is TGTGCCAGCACCCCGGGAGCGGGAGTGTTCTACGAGCAGTACTTC. This encodes CASTPGAGVFYEQYF. The full variable domain, its missing parts supplied by reference TRBV7-2 and TRBJ2-7, is GAGVSQSPSNKVTEKGKDVELRCDPISGHTALYWYRQSLGQGLEFLIYFQGNSAPDKSGLPSDRFSAERTGGSVSTLTIQRTQQEDSAVYLCASTPGAGVFYEQYFGPGTRLTVT.

This clonotype was seen only a few times. V usage is TRBV5-5 and J usage is TRBJ2-5; no clear D. CDR3 size: 13 residues. V was clipped by 0 bases and J by 5 bases, with 8 bases between them. Germline assignment: CDR1 SGHKS and CDR2 YYEKEE (reference sequence). CDR3 in DNA: TGTGCCAGCAGCTTGGGCGGCGCGGAGACCCAGTACTTC. Protein sequence: CASSLGGAETQYF. Supplemented by reference TRBV5-5 and TRBJ2-5, the full variable domain reads DAGVTQSPTHLIKTRGQQVTLRCSPISGHKSVSWYQQVLGQGPQFIFQYYEKEERGRGNFPDRFSARQFPNYSSELNVNALLLGDSALYLCASSLGGAETQYFGPGTRLLVL.

This clonotype was detected a few times. The J gene is TRBJ1-2, the V gene TRBV18; the D gene is possibly TRBD1 (6 bases). Germline assignment: CDR1 KGHSH and CDR2 LQKENI. The CDR3 has 17 residues. V gave up 2 bases and J gave up 5 bases, with 21 bases separating them. Written as DNA, the CDR3 is TGTGCCAGCTCACCAAGCGAAGGGGGTGGGACACGGTATGGCTACACCTTC. Its translation is CASSPSEGGGTRYGYTF. The full variable domain, with the rest looked up from reference TRBV18 and TRBJ1-2, is NAGVMQNPRHLVRRRGQEARLRCSPMKGHSHVYWYRQLPEEGLKFMVYLQKENIIDESGMPKERFSAEFPKEGPSILRIQQVVRGDSAAYFCASSPSEGGGTRYGYTFGSGTRLTVV.

The V and J genes are TRBV10-2 and TRBJ1-5, with no clear D. Germline V gene lookup returns CDR1 WSHSY and CDR2 SAAADI. Trimming took 3 bases from V and 3 from J, leaving 6 bases between them. This CDR3 contains 13 residues. The CDR3 DNA reads as TGCGCCAGCAGTGACAGGTCCAATCAGCCCCAGCATTTT. This encodes CASSDRSNQPQHF.

This clonotype appeared a few times. V usage is TRBV4-2 and J usage is TRBJ1-1; tentatively, D is TRBD1 (5 bases). The V gene's germline CDR1 is LGHNA and CDR2 YNFKEQ. The length of the CDR3 is 16 residues. Trimming left V 4 bases short and J 2 bases short, with 17 bases between. The CDR3 protein is CASSPNTIQENTEAFF. CDR3 in DNA: TGTGCCAGCAGCCCCAATACTATACAGGAAAACACTGAAGCTTTCTTT.

This clonotype was seen many times. J is TRBJ2-1 and V is TRBV6-1; D not resolved. The CDR3 is 11 amino acids. Germline-derived CDR1 and CDR2 are MNHNS and SASEGT. The germline V and J ends were trimmed by 5 bases and 8 bases, with 7 bases remaining between them. The CDR3 loop is CASSREDEQFF. DNA of the CDR3: TGTGCCAGCAGTCGCGAAGATGAGCAGTTCTTC.

At least ten counts were recorded for this clonotype. The chain recombines TRBV20-1 with TRBJ2-1; D might be TRBD2 (6 bases). This CDR3 comprises 12 residues. V gave up 0 bases and J gave up 7 bases, with 7 bases separating them. The germline CDR1 and CDR2 sequences are DFQATT and SNEGSKA (reference sequence). The CDR3, as DNA: TGCAGTGCTAGAGATCGGGAGAATGAGCAGTTCTTC. Its translation: CSARDRENEQFF.

This clonotype has ten or more counts. The genes are TRBV28 and TRBJ1-1, with D unclear. This CDR3 spans 13 amino acids. CDR1 is MDHEN and CDR2 is SYDVKM in the germline V gene. Trimming shortened V by 3 bases and J by 6 bases, and 11 bases separated the two germline ends. CDR3 sequence (DNA): TGTGCCAGCAGTTTTCCGGCATACGCTGAAGCTTTCTTT. This translates into CASSFPAYAEAFF. The entire variable domain, with the rest obtained from reference TRBV28 and TRBJ1-1, is as follows: DVKVTQSSRYLVKRTGEKVFLECVQDMDHENMFWYRQDPGLGLRLIYFSYDVKMKEKGDIPEGYSVSREKKERFSLILESASTNQTSMYLCASSFPAYAEAFFGQGTRLTVV.

This clonotype was found many times. The chain couples TRBV11-2 to TRBJ2-3; 7 bases line up with TRBD2. Per germline, CDR1 SGHAT and CDR2 FQNNGV. The CDR3 totals 16 residues. V dropped 5 bases and J dropped 2; count of bases not matched to a gene: 10. This chain's CDR3 is CASSLGGVLTTDTQYF. Written as DNA, the CDR3 is TGTGCCAGCAGCCTGGGGGGGGTTCTGACCACAGATACGCAGTATTTT. Variable domain in full (rest from reference TRBV11-2 and TRBJ2-3): EAGVAQSPRYKIIEKRQSVAFWCNPISGHATLYWYQQILGQGPKLLIQFQNNGVVDDSQLPKDRFSAERLKGVDSTLKIQPAKLEDSAVYLCASSLGGVLTTDTQYFGPGTRLTVL.

This clonotype was seen a handful of times. V usage is TRBV10-1 and J usage is TRBJ2-3, with 7 positions matching TRBD1. Germline loops: CDR1 WNHNN, CDR2 SYGVQD (reference sequence). The CDR3 totals 13 residues. Unmatched junction bases numbered 2, after V lost 0 bases and J lost 8 bases. The CDR3 sequence: CASSESGQPTQYF. CDR3 nucleotide sequence: TGCGCCAGCAGTGAGTCGGGACAGCCTACGCAGTATTTT.

The sample holds many counts of this clonotype. CDR3 sequence reads: CASSLRETDTQYF. CDR3 bases: TGCGCCAGCAGCCTTAGGGAGACAGATACGCAGTATTTT. The chain is built from TRBV5-1 and TRBJ2-3; a possible D gene is TRBD2 (5 bases). V shed 4 bases and J shed 3 bases, with 9 bases lying between them. The CDR3 is made up of 13 amino acids. CDR1 and CDR2 (germline): SGHRS, YFSETQ. The full variable domain, completed using reference TRBV5-1 and TRBJ2-3, is KAGVTQTPRYLIKTRGQQVTLSCSPISGHRSVSWYQQTPGQGLQFLFEYFSETQRNKGNFPGRFSGRQFSNSRSEMNVSTLELGDSALYLCASSLRETDTQYFGPGTRLTVL.

The genes are TRBV30 and TRBJ2-3; D is unclear. V lost 4 bases and J lost 2, with 10 bases in between. Germline CDR1 and CDR2: GTSNPN and SVGIG (reference sequence). The CDR3 spans 13 residues. CDR3 amino acids: CAWKGLVTDTQYF. Written as DNA, the CDR3 is TGTGCCTGGAAGGGTCTAGTCACAGATACGCAGTATTTT.

The rearrangement joins TRBV6-1 to TRBJ2-7; 7 nucleotides match TRBD1. V gave up 6 bases and J gave up 2 bases; unmatched junction bases: 4. CDR1 is MNHNS and CDR2 is SASEGT in the germline V gene. This CDR3 is 13 amino acids long. CDR3 DNA: TGTGCCAGCAGGATCGACAGGGCCTACGAGCAGTACTTC. Its translation: CASRIDRAYEQYF.

The chain couples TRBV6-1 to TRBJ1-4; a possible D gene is TRBD1 (5 bases). This CDR3 comprises 13 residues. V was clipped by 6 bases and J by 4 bases, with 9 bases between them. CDR1 MNHNS and CDR2 SASEGT come from the germline V gene. In DNA form, the CDR3 reads TGTGCCAGCAGGACAGTCCTTAATGAAAAACTGTTTTTT. Its translation: CASRTVLNEKLFF.

The V and J genes are TRBV9 and TRBJ2-1; D is ambiguous. The V gene lost 0 bases and the J gene lost 0 bases, with 4 bases spanning the gap. CDR1 SGDLS and CDR2 YYNGEE come from the germline V gene. CDR3 length equals 14 residues. The CDR3: CASSVGSSYNEQFF. CDR3 bases: TGTGCCAGCAGCGTAGGAAGCTCCTACAATGAGCAGTTCTTC.

Ten or more counts support this clonotype. The chain joins TRBV10-3 to TRBJ2-4; 16 nucleotides align to TRBD2. The V gene's germline CDR1 is ENHRY and CDR2 SYGVKD. CDR3 length: 16 residues. V lost 10 bases to trimming and J lost 6 bases; unmatched junction nucleotides: 9. The CDR3 coding sequence is TGTGCCACGCAAGGGACTAGCGGGAGGGCCGGAAACATTCAGTACTTC. It translates to CATQGTSGRAGNIQYF.

This clonotype was counted between two and nine times. The chain employs TRBV7-3 and TRBJ2-5; no clear D gene. V was clipped by 0 bases and J by 4 bases, with 6 bases between them. This CDR3 contains 13 residues. Germline V lookup: CDR1 SGHTA, CDR2 FQGTGA. Here the CDR3 DNA reads TGTGCCAGCAGCTTAACCCCGGCAGAGACCCAGTACTTC. It translates to CASSLTPAETQYF.

This clonotype was detected a few times. This chain connects TRBV20-1 to TRBJ2-1, with 11 bases identical to TRBD2. Germline CDR1 and CDR2: DFQATT and SNEGSKA (reference sequence). This CDR3 has 16 amino acids. V lost 5 bases, J lost 0 bases, and 6 bases stayed unmatched. CDR3 region: CSAGKLAGASYNEQFF. The CDR3 DNA sequence: TGCAGTGCTGGAAAACTAGCGGGAGCCTCCTACAATGAGCAGTTCTTC.

V gene TRBV2 combines with J gene TRBJ1-5; 7 nucleotides line up with TRBD1. CDR3 size: 14 residues. Germline V gives CDR1 SNHLY, CDR2 FYNNEI. The ends lost 4 bases at V and 10 bases at J; junction bases unmatched: 10. CDR3 loop: CASSAETQGLPQHF. The CDR3 nucleotides are TGTGCCAGCAGTGCAGAGACACAGGGGCTTCCCCAGCATTTT. The full variable domain, rest sourced from reference TRBV2 and TRBJ1-5, is EPEVTQTPSHQVTQMGQEVILRCVPISNHLYFYWYRQILGQKVEFLVSFYNNEISEKSEIFDDQFSVERPDGSNFTLKIRSTKLEDSAMYFCASSAETQGLPQHFGDGTRLSIL.

The chain uses TRBV28 and TRBJ1-3; D uncertain. The CDR3 is 13 amino acids. V gave up 8 bases and J gave up 1 base, with 9 bases separating them. Germline V gene lookup returns CDR1 MDHEN and CDR2 SYDVKM. CDR3 DNA sequence: TGTGCCAGCGCTGTATCTTCTGGAAACACCATATATTTT. Translation: CASAVSSGNTIYF. The full variable domain, its missing parts supplied by reference TRBV28 and TRBJ1-3, is DVKVTQSSRYLVKRTGEKVFLECVQDMDHENMFWYRQDPGLGLRLIYFSYDVKMKEKGDIPEGYSVSREKKERFSLILESASTNQTSMYLCASAVSSGNTIYFGEGSWLTVV.